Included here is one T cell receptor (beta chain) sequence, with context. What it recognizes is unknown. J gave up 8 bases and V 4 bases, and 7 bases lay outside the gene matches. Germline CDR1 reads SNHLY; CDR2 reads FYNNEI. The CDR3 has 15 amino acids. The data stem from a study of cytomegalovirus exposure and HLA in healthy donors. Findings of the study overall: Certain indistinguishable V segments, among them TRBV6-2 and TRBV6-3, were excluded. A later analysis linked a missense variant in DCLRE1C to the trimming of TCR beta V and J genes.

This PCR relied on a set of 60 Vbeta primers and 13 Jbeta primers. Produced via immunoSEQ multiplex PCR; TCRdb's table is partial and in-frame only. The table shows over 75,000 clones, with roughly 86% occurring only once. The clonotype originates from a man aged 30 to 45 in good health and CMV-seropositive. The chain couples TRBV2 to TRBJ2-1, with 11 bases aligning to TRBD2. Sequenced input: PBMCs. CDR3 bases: TGTGCCAGCAGTGTATTCACTAGCGGGAGCTATGAGCAGTTCTTC. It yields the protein CASSVFTSGSYEQFF.